Described below is a single TCR beta chain sequence and its context. The antigen remains unidentified. TCRdb reanalysed the 5' RACE reads using MiXCR and keeps one entry per CDR3 protein. Counted here are approximately 680,000 distinct CDR3 sequences, less than 9% occurring once; the ten biggest clones make up roughly 1.6%. The sample is drawn from a study of identical twins. Broader study findings: Within beta out-of-frame sequences, the excess sharing observed between twins was weaker.

This sample was shared with a second study, whose subject was yellow fever vaccine responses in identical twins.

The specimen was PBMCs. This TCR came from a young woman in good health.

The CDR3 protein is CASSLSIPSTDTQYF. CDR3 DNA sequence: TGTGCCAGCAGTTTGAGCATCCCTAGCACAGATACGCAGTATTTT. The rearrangement links TRBV12-3 or TRBV12-4 to TRBJ2-3; D is unresolved. Between the trimmed V and J ends, which lost 3 bases and 0 bases, there was a span of 10 bases. This CDR3 has 15 residues.